A single sample gave rise to the 29 T cell receptor beta chains below, sequenced in a study of shared T cell receptors in the human thymus. The assay was immunoSEQ multiplex PCR, and TCRdb's table has in-frame clones only and misses some. The sample includes under 850,000 clones, approximately 87% of them seen just once. The data also belong to a second study, concerning human thymus T cells.

Sequenced material: thymocytes. These receptors came from a boy younger than two with a congenital heart defect.

The chain uses TRBV28 and TRBJ2-7; tentative D call: TRBD2 (6 bases). The ends were cut back, 7 bases at V and 5 bases at J, with 18 bases in the middle. The CDR3 length is 14 residues. Germline CDR1 is MDHEN and CDR2 is SYDVKM. CDR3 protein: CASTTKAGIHEQYF. Here the CDR3 DNA reads TGTGCCAGCACTACAAAAGCGGGTATCCACGAGCAGTACTTC.

The rearrangement links TRBV7-9 to TRBJ2-1, with 8 bases fitting TRBD2. CDR1 SEHNR and CDR2 FQNEAQ come from the germline V gene (reference sequence). Trimming removed 5 bases from V and 7 bases from J; junction bases left unmatched: 10. There are 15 residues in the CDR3. For the CDR3, the DNA is TGTGCCAGCAGCACTACTAGCGGTGGGGGGAATGAGCAGTTCTTC. It translates to CASSTTSGGGNEQFF.

The V call is TRBV2, the J call TRBJ2-7; a weak D match, TRBD1 (6 bases). Trimming pared 4 bases from V and 3 bases from J, leaving 10 bases between. The CDR3 is 13 residues long. Germline assignment: CDR1 SNHLY and CDR2 FYNNEI. CDR3: CASSGRGGYEQYF. CDR3 DNA sequence: TGTGCCAGCAGTGGACGAGGGGGCTACGAGCAGTACTTC.

This chain's CDR3 is CAWSYRGDYGYTF. For the CDR3, the DNA is TGTGCCTGGAGTTACAGGGGGGACTATGGCTACACCTTC. The rearrangement links TRBV30 to TRBJ1-2, with 8 bases fitting TRBD1. The ends lost 2 bases at V and 3 bases at J; junction bases unmatched: 2. CDR1 is GTSNPN, CDR2 SVGIG, per germline (reference sequence). CDR3 size: 13 residues.

Details on this clone: The same CDR3 is also encoded by other DNA sequences in this sample. This rearrangement joins TRBV5-6 to TRBJ2-3, with 8 bases fitting TRBD1. This CDR3 is built from 16 residues. Germline CDR1 SGHDT, CDR2 YYEEEE. Germline trimming cut 4 bases from V and 4 bases from J; bases unmatched to any gene: 11. CDR3 sequence (DNA): TGTGCCAGCAGCCTGGTCGGTCAGGGGGCCTCAGATACGCAGTATTTT. Protein: CASSLVGQGASDTQYF.

V gene TRBV6-4 combines with J gene TRBJ2-5; TRBD1 matches at 7 bases. CDR3 length: 16 residues. Losses at the gene ends were 4 bases for V and 2 bases for J; bases not matched to a gene: 10. The germline CDR1 and CDR2 sequences are MRHNA and SNTAGT. The CDR3 region is CASSASPGTEQETQYF. CDR3 coding DNA: TGTGCCAGCAGTGCGTCTCCAGGGACAGAGCAAGAGACCCAGTACTTC.

The chain has TRBV10-3 and TRBJ1-2; TRBD1 agrees at 7 bases. This CDR3 contains 14 residues. The J segment lost 4 bases and the V segment lost 4 bases, leaving 6 bases of the junction unmatched. CDR1 and CDR2 from the germline V gene are ENHRY and SYGVKD. The CDR3 sequence: CAISGRQGAYGYTF. Written as DNA, the CDR3 is TGTGCCATCAGTGGGAGACAGGGCGCCTATGGCTACACCTTC.

The chain has TRBV6-6 and TRBJ2-5; tentatively, D is TRBD2 (5 bases). Per the germline V gene, CDR1 is MNHNY and CDR2 is SVGAGI (reference sequence). This CDR3 has 15 residues. V was pared by 4 bases and J by 2 bases, with 14 bases between. CDR3 loop: CASSFSAESQETQYF. The CDR3 DNA sequence: TGTGCCAGCAGTTTCTCAGCGGAGTCTCAAGAGACCCAGTACTTC.

The chain couples TRBV28 to TRBJ1-5; tentatively, D is TRBD1 (6 bases). The V gene's germline CDR1 is MDHEN and CDR2 SYDVKM. This CDR3 region has 16 residues. V was shortened by 3 bases and J by 3 bases, with 15 bases between the two germline ends. CDR3 amino acids: CASSFSSVGANQPQHF. The CDR3 bases are TGTGCCAGCAGTTTCTCATCTGTGGGGGCCAATCAGCCCCAGCATTTT.

This sequence joins TRBV27 and TRBJ2-3, with D perhaps TRBD1 (5 bases). CDR1 is MNHEY, CDR2 SMNVEV, per germline (reference sequence). The CDR3 spans 17 residues. The ends were cut back, 3 bases at V and 2 bases at J, with 18 bases in the middle. CDR3 region: CASSFSHHRGNTDTQYF. CDR3 bases: TGTGCCAGCAGTTTCTCCCATCATAGGGGTAACACAGATACGCAGTATTTT.

The chain joins TRBV10-3 to TRBJ2-7; 9 positions agree with TRBD1. Germline values: CDR1 ENHRY, CDR2 SYGVKD. Losses at the gene ends were 9 bases for V and 2 bases for J; bases not matched to a gene: 5. This CDR3 has 13 amino acids. Written as DNA, the CDR3 is TGTGCCATTTCGGGACAGGGACCCTACGAGCAGTACTTC. It specifies CAISGQGPYEQYF.

The chain joins TRBV11-2 to TRBJ2-3; TRBD2 matches 10 bases. Germline loops: CDR1 SGHAT, CDR2 FQNNGV. The CDR3 length is 15 residues. V dropped 4 bases and J dropped 5; count of bases not matched to a gene: 6. CDR3 sequence reads: CASSSLAGALDTQYF. CDR3 nucleotide sequence: TGTGCCAGCAGCTCGCTAGCGGGAGCTTTAGATACGCAGTATTTT.

The chain carries TRBV4-3 and TRBJ2-7; 7 bases agree with TRBD2. J gave up 2 bases and V 5 bases, and 9 bases lay outside the gene matches. The CDR3 length is 15 residues. Per the germline V gene, CDR1 is LGHNA and CDR2 is YSLEER. The CDR3 region has the DNA TGCGCCAGCAGCTCCCGACAAGGACTAGCCTACGAGCAGTACTTC. It specifies CASSSRQGLAYEQYF.

This clone turned up a few times. This chain connects TRBV5-4 to TRBJ2-7; 10 positions agree with TRBD1. CDR1 and CDR2 (germline): SGHNT, YYREEE (reference sequence). This CDR3 is built from 14 residues. The V segment lost 0 bases and the J segment 7 bases; nucleotides outside the gene matches: 4. The CDR3: CASSLGTGGREQYF. The CDR3 coding sequence is TGTGCCAGCAGCTTGGGGACAGGGGGAAGGGAGCAGTACTTC.

The chain links TRBV5-5 to TRBJ2-6, with a weak D call TRBD1 (5 bases). This CDR3 region has 17 residues. V was trimmed by 0 bases and J by 0 bases, leaving 10 bases between them. Germline CDR1 SGHKS, CDR2 YYEKEE (reference sequence). CDR3: CASSLGRAASGANVLTF. The CDR3 nucleotides read TGTGCCAGCAGCTTGGGCAGGGCTGCCTCTGGGGCCAACGTCCTGACTTTC.

J is TRBJ2-1 and V is TRBV5-6; 9 positions agree with TRBD1. The CDR3 totals 15 residues. V gave up 4 bases and J gave up 9 bases; unmatched junction bases: 11. Germline values: CDR1 SGHDT, CDR2 YYEEEE. CDR3 DNA: TGTGCCAGCAGCCGACGGACAGGGGCGATAGGTGAGCAGTTCTTC. Translating gives CASSRRTGAIGEQFF.

The chain is built from TRBV9 and TRBJ1-2, with 8 bases aligning to TRBD1. Germline loops: CDR1 SGDLS, CDR2 YYNGEE. The CDR3 consists of 13 residues. The J segment lost 7 bases and the V segment lost 0 bases, leaving 2 bases of the junction unmatched. In DNA, the CDR3 is TGTGCCAGCAGCGTAGGGACAGGGTTTGGCTACACCTTC. This gives the protein CASSVGTGFGYTF.

In DNA form, the CDR3 reads TGTGCCAGCAGCTTTGGGGCGGGGGACAGGGATGACGAGCAGTACTTC. Protein product: CASSFGAGDRDDEQYF. The genes are TRBV11-2 and TRBJ2-7; TRBD1 agrees at 9 bases. V gave up 3 bases and J gave up 5 bases; unmatched junction bases: 11. Germline assignment: CDR1 SGHAT and CDR2 FQNNGV. The CDR3 spans 16 residues.

The chain has TRBV4-2 and TRBJ2-2, with 12 bases fitting TRBD2. Trimming at V came to 1 base and at J to 8 bases, leaving 8 bases not matched to a gene. Germline CDR1 reads LGHNA; CDR2 reads YNFKEQ. This CDR3 region has 17 residues. The CDR3 DNA is TGTGCCAGCAGCCAAGCATCGACTAGCGGGAGAGAAGGGGAGCTGTTTTTT. Amino acid sequence: CASSQASTSGREGELFF.

The V call is TRBV9, the J call TRBJ1-2, with unresolved D. Trimming stripped 0 bases from V and 6 bases from J, with 12 bases between. In germline, CDR1 is SGDLS, CDR2 YYNGEE. The CDR3 contains 14 residues. Here the CDR3 DNA reads TGTGCCAGCAGCGTAGGTTCGGAGGTCCATGGCTACACCTTC. The encoded protein is CASSVGSEVHGYTF.

This chain joins TRBV28 and TRBJ1-2; 9 bases are a match to TRBD1. Germline V gives CDR1 MDHEN, CDR2 SYDVKM. The J segment lost 7 bases and the V segment lost 1 base, leaving 7 bases of the junction unmatched. This CDR3 spans 15 amino acids. In DNA form, the CDR3 reads TGTGCCAGCAGTTTATTATGGGACAGGGCCGCTGGCTACACCTTC. Translated, it gives CASSLLWDRAAGYTF.

V and J are TRBV11-3 and TRBJ2-7, with 8 bases identical to TRBD2. Germline loops: CDR1 SGHNT, CDR2 YENEEA. Germline trimming cut 6 bases from V and 0 bases from J; bases unmatched to any gene: 10. The CDR3 runs to 16 residues. CDR3 DNA sequence: TGTGCCAGCAGTTCCGAACCCGGACTAGCCTCCTACGAGCAGTACTTC. Amino acid sequence: CASSSEPGLASYEQYF.

The chain recombines TRBV23-1 with TRBJ1-1; possible D gene TRBD1, 6 bases. TRBV23-1 is an ORF; its function is uncertain. This CDR3 is 14 amino acids long. The V gene lost 5 bases and the J gene lost 1 base, with 11 bases spanning the gap. CDR3 in amino acids: CASSKTGWNTEAFF. The CDR3 coding sequence is TGCGCCAGCAGTAAGACAGGTTGGAACACTGAAGCTTTCTTT.

The chain links TRBV6-5 to TRBJ1-2, with a tentative D call TRBD1 (6 bases). The germline V gene encodes CDR1 MNHEY and CDR2 SVGAGI. The V and J ends lost 8 bases and 4 bases respectively, with 17 bases between them. The length of the CDR3 is 14 residues. CDR3 nucleotides: TGTGCCAGCTGGGGGCCGGGCAGGGCCTATGGCTACACCTTC. Its translation: CASWGPGRAYGYTF.

The chain recombines TRBV4-3 with TRBJ2-7; D is uncertain. Trimming pared 1 base from V and 0 bases from J, leaving 13 bases between. The germline V gene encodes CDR1 LGHNA and CDR2 YSLEER. This CDR3 is 16 amino acids long. The chain's CDR3 is CASSQAVGRPSYEQYF. CDR3 sequence (DNA): TGCGCCAGCAGCCAAGCCGTCGGCAGGCCCTCCTACGAGCAGTACTTC.

The rearrangement links TRBV4-3 to TRBJ2-1, with D possibly matching TRBD2 (5 bases). Trimming stripped 1 base from V and 2 bases from J, with 6 bases between. The CDR3 spans 14 residues. Germline V CDR1 and CDR2: LGHNA, YSLEER. The CDR3 spells CASSQGTPYNEQFF. Written as DNA, the CDR3 is TGCGCCAGCAGCCAAGGGACTCCCTACAATGAGCAGTTCTTC.

The genes are TRBV7-2 and TRBJ2-2; 7 bases are a match to TRBD2. The CDR3 consists of 16 residues. Germline V lookup: CDR1 SGHTA, CDR2 FQGNSA. Trimming removed 5 bases from V and 7 bases from J; junction bases left unmatched: 13. CDR3 in DNA: TGTGCCAGCAGCCTCCGAGAGGGAGGGGTTAACGGGGAGCTGTTTTTT. Translating gives CASSLREGGVNGELFF.

The CDR3 nucleotides read TGTGCCGTGAGGGAGGTGGGAGCCTCCCTGGGTAGCATTCAGTACTTC. Translated, it gives CAVREVGASLGSIQYF. The V call is TRBV27, the J call TRBJ2-4, with D possibly being TRBD2 (6 bases). The CDR3 is 16 amino acids. V lost 11 bases, J lost 9 bases, and 29 bases lay in between. Germline assignment: CDR1 MNHEY and CDR2 SMNVEV (reference sequence).

This sequence joins TRBV7-9 and TRBJ2-1; 9 bases line up with TRBD1. The CDR3 has 19 residues. Germline values: CDR1 SEHNR, CDR2 FQNEAQ (reference sequence). V shed 3 bases, J shed 0 bases, and the junction held 12 bases outside the gene matches. The CDR3: CASSFPRDRVFHSYNEQFF. The CDR3 coding sequence is TGTGCCAGCAGCTTTCCCCGGGACAGGGTCTTTCACTCCTACAATGAGCAGTTCTTC.